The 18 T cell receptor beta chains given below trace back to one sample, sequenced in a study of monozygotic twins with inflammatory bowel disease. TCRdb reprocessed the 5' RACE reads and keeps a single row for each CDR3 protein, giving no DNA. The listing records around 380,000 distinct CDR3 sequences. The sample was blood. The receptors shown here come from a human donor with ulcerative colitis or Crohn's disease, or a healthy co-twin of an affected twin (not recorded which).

The CDR3 reads CASSPTSLASYEQYF. The chain is built from TRBV10-2 and TRBJ2-7. The CDR3 spans 15 residues. Germline V gives CDR1 WSHSY, CDR2 SAAADI.

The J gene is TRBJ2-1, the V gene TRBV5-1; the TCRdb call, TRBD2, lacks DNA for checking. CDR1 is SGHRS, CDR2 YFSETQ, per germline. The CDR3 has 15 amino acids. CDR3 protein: CASSLARLEGNEQFF.

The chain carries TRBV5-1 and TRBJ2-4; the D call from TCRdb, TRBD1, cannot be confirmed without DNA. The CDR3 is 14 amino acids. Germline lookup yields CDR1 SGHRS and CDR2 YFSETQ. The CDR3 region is CASSPGQGRDIQYF.

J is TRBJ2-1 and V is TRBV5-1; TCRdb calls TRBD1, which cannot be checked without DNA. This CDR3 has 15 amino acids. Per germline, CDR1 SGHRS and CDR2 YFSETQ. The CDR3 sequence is CASSFMGVGNNEQFF.

CDR3 sequence reads: CASSYQTGLLTEAFF. V and J are TRBV12-3 or TRBV12-4 and TRBJ1-1; absent DNA, TCRdb's TRBD1 call cannot be checked. The CDR3 extends over 15 amino acids.

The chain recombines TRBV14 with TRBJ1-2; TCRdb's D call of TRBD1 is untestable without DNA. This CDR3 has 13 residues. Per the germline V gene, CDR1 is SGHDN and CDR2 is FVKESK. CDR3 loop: CASSPRPVDGYTF.

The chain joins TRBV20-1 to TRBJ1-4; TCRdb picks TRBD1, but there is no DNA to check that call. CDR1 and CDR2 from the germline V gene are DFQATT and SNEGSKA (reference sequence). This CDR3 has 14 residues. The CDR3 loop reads CSARNPGRSEKLFF.

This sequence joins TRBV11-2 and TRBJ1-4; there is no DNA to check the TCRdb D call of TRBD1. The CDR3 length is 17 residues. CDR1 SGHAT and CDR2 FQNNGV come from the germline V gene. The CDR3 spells CASSPRGTGDTNEKLFF.

CDR3 protein: CASSTSGRVNEQFF. The chain combines TRBV2 with TRBJ2-1; TCRdb outputs TRBD2, but without DNA this stays unchecked. The CDR3 length is 14 residues. Germline lookup yields CDR1 SNHLY and CDR2 FYNNEI.

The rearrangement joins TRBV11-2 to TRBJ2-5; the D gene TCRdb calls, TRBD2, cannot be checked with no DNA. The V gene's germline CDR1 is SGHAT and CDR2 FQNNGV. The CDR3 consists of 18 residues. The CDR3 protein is CASSLVGGTSAHQETQYF.

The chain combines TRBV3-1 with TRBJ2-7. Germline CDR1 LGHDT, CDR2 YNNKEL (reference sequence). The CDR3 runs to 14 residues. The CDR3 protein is CASSLQLSWSEQYF.

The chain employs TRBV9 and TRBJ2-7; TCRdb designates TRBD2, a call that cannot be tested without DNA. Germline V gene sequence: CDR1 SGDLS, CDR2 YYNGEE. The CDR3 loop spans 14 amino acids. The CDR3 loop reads CASSRGGGSYEQYF.

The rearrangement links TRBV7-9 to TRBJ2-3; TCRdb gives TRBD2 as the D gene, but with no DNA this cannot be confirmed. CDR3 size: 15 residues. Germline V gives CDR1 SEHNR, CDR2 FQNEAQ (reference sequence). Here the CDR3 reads CASSRQADSTDTQYF.

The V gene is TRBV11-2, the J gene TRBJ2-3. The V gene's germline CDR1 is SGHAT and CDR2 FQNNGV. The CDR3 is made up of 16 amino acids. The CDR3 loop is CASSPRPPQFGDTQYF.

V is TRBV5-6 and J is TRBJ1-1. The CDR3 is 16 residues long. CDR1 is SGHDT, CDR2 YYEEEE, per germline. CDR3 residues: CASSPRASGGNSEAFF. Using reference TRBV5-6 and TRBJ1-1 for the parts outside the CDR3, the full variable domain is DAGVTQSPTHLIKTRGQQVTLRCSPKSGHDTVSWYQQALGQGPQFIFQYYEEEERQRGNFPDRFSGHQFPNYSSELNVNALLLGDSALYLCASSPRASGGNSEAFFGQGTRLTVV.

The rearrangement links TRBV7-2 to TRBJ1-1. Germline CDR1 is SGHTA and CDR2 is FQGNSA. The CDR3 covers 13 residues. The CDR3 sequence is CASSLVLTGEAFF.

The chain's CDR3 is CASSLVPGPNTEAFF. The V and J genes are TRBV5-1 and TRBJ1-1. CDR3 size: 15 residues. Germline V lookup: CDR1 SGHRS, CDR2 YFSETQ.

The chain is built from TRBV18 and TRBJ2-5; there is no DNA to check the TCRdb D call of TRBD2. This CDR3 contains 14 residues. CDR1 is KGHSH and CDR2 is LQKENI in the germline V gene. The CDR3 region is CASSPGPVQETQYF.